These T cell receptor beta chains were read from a single sample in a study of radiation and T cells in renal cell carcinoma. Sequencing used immunoSEQ multiplex PCR; TCRdb keeps in-frame clones, though not all of them. The sample consists of 150,000 or so clones, roughly 80% of them appearing once. The specimen was blood, collected from a patient whose treatment included radiotherapy and nephrectomy. Receptor source: a woman in her forties or fifties with renal cell carcinoma. The CDR3 runs from the conserved cysteine through the conserved F or W. D genes are given only for firm matches. Size is stated for part of the rows, as once, few or many counts, or as a class when the clone is expanded.

size	V	D	J	DNA	CDR3
NA	TRBV6-6	NA	TRBJ1-3	TGTGCCAGCGTGAACGTAAACACCATATATTTT	CASVNVNTIYF
NA	TRBV25-1	NA	TRBJ1-2	TGTGCCAGCAGTGAATTCGATATTTCAAACTATGGCTACACCTTC	CASSEFDISNYGYTF
NA	TRBV18	TRBD1	TRBJ2-7	TGTGCCAGCTCAGGGGACAGGGGCTACGAGCAGTACTTC	CASSGDRGYEQYF
NA	TRBV10-3	NA	TRBJ1-4	TGTGCCATCAGTGCGGGACGCGGAATGGGACTGTTTTTT	CAISAGRGMGLFF
NA	TRBV20-1	NA	TRBJ2-7	TGCAGTGTTCGCCTCTCCTACGAGCAGTACTTC	CSVRLSYEQYF
NA	TRBV7-2	TRBD2	TRBJ2-5	TGTGCCAGCAGCCCACCCTGGGGGGGAAACCAAGAGACCCAGTACTTC	CASSPPWGGNQETQYF
NA	TRBV19	NA	TRBJ1-2	TGTGCCAGTAGTATACAACTTTTAGCTAACTATGGCTACACCTTC	CASSIQLLANYGYTF
NA	TRBV6-1	NA	TRBJ1-6	TGTGCCAGCAGTGATCGGCCCCACCGGAGCTCCTATAATTCACCCCTCCACTTT	CASSDRPHRSSYNSPLHF
NA	TRBV5-6	NA	TRBJ2-2	TGTGCCAGCAGCTTCTGGCAGGCCCTCCCCGGGGAGCTGTTTTTT	CASSFWQALPGELFF
NA	TRBV7-6	NA	TRBJ2-5	TGTGCCAGCAGCCTAGAAGCCCAGGGAGAGACCCAGTACTTC	CASSLEAQGETQYF
NA	TRBV14	NA	TRBJ2-7	TGTGCCAGCAGCCAGGCCTACGAGCAGTACTTC	CASSQAYEQYF
NA	TRBV5-1	NA	TRBJ2-7	TGCGCCAGCAGCTTGGTTGGCAGGGGGGACTACGAGCAGTACTTC	CASSLVGRGDYEQYF
NA	TRBV10-3	NA	TRBJ1-6	TGTGCCATCAGTGAACAGATTAATTCACCCCTCCACTTT	CAISEQINSPLHF
once	TRBV29-1	TRBD2	TRBJ2-3	TGCAGCGTTCGCGATAGCGGGGCTAGCACAGATACGCAGTATTTT	CSVRDSGASTDTQYF
few	TRBV7-2	NA	TRBJ2-5	TGTGCCAGCAGCTTAGCGGGGTTCGAAGAGACCCAGTACTTC	CASSLAGFEETQYF
NA	TRBV5-4	NA	TRBJ2-1	TGTGCCAGCAGCCCCCATCGGATTAATTACAATGAGCAGTTCTTC	CASSPHRINYNEQFF
NA	TRBV5-4	TRBD2	TRBJ2-5	TGTGCCAGCAGCTTGAGACTAGCGGGAGAAGAGACCCAGTACTTC	CASSLRLAGEETQYF
NA	TRBV7-2	NA	TRBJ2-2	TGTGCCAGCAGCTTATCGGTCATTCTCACCGGGGAGCTGTTTTTT	CASSLSVILTGELFF
NA	TRBV7-2	NA	TRBJ1-1	TGTGCCAGCACGACGAGGGGAAACACTGAAGCTTTCTTT	CASTTRGNTEAFF
NA	TRBV28	NA	TRBJ1-5	TGTGCCAGCAGTTTCGGGGAGTCCGGGAAGGCCCAGCATTTT	CASSFGESGKAQHF
NA	TRBV6-6	NA	TRBJ1-2	TGTGCCAGCAGTCAGACGACAGGATTCTATGGCTACACCTTC	CASSQTTGFYGYTF
NA	TRBV4-3	NA	TRBJ1-5	TGCGCCAGCAGCCAAGATATCTGGGGGGGCCAGCCCCAGCATTTT	CASSQDIWGGQPQHF
NA	TRBV21-1	NA	TRBJ2-3	TGTGCCAGCAGCAAAGGGCTAGACGGTTTATCAGATACGCAGTATTTT	CASSKGLDGLSDTQYF
NA	TRBV10-3	NA	TRBJ1-2	TGTGCCATCGGAGGGGCGAATGGCTACACCTTC	CAIGGANGYTF
once	TRBV29-1	TRBD1	TRBJ2-5	TGCAGCGTTGAAGATCGGGACAGAGAGACCCAGTACTTC	CSVEDRDRETQYF
few	TRBV9	NA	TRBJ2-2	TGTGCCAGCGGGGAAGTGGAAGGAGGCGGGGAGCTGTTTTTT	CASGEVEGGGELFF
NA	TRBV4-1	TRBD1	TRBJ2-7	TGCGCCAGCAACCTGGACAGGGGGTACGAGCAGTACTTC	CASNLDRGYEQYF